The clone carrying this T cell receptor beta chain came up a few times. Its specificity is not known. The data are from a study of shared clonotypes between healthy human individuals. Study information: The donors, two women and a few men, were aged 18 to 49.

Researchers partitioned CD4+ cells into CD45RA+ naive and CD45RA-negative memory subsets. Genomic DNA from each subset was divided evenly over several immunoSEQ plates. Assay: immunoSEQ multiplex PCR; the TCRdb copy retains only in-frame clones and omits some. The sample holds over 700,000 clones, over 60% seen once. Overall study results and limits: Generally, naive subsets (rather than memory subsets) showed larger estimated richness.

The receptor comes from a woman in her 30s in good health. Source material: memory CD4+ T cells sorted from blood. Subset described: CD45RA-negative fraction.

CDR3 in DNA: TGTGCCAGCAGCGTAGGACTAGCGGGAGTTGGGCGGGGAAACATTCAGTACTTC. This translates into CASSVGLAGVGRGNIQYF. The genes are TRBV11-2 and TRBJ2-4; 13 bases match TRBD2. J lost 6 bases, V lost 5 bases, and 13 bases had no gene match. Germline V lookup: CDR1 SGHAT, CDR2 FQNNGV. The CDR3 loop spans 18 amino acids.